This T cell receptor (beta chain) was recorded in a study of a mutant IDH1 vaccine in newly diagnosed glioma. On the study more broadly: Eight vaccinations reached patients in weeks 1, 3, 5, 7, 11, 15, 19 and 23. Therapy received beforehand was radiotherapy, temozolomide, or both, with most patients given both.

Looked up from germline, CDR1 is SNHLY and CDR2 is FYNNEI. This CDR3 is built from 14 residues. The ends lost 4 bases at V and 3 bases at J; junction bases unmatched: 5. Sample time point: week 11, during vaccination. Every vaccine dose comprised 300 ug of mutant IDH1 20-mer peptide plus topical imiquimod. TCRdb's copy holds only in-frame clones and misses some; the assay was immunoSEQ multiplex PCR. The sample records 55,000 or so clones, about 91% being singletons. Findings and caveats of the study: Immune responses arising from the vaccine appeared in approximately 92% of patients.

This clone showed up just once. Its target is unknown. The chain uses TRBV2 and TRBJ2-7, with 8 bases lining up with TRBD1. This sequence originates from a man over 45 with glioma. Sequencing was performed on PBMCs, taken from a glioma patient whose treatment included an IDH1 peptide vaccine. The CDR3 loop reads CASSAQGAGYEQYF. CDR3 coding DNA: TGTGCCAGCAGTGCTCAGGGGGCGGGCTACGAGCAGTACTTC.